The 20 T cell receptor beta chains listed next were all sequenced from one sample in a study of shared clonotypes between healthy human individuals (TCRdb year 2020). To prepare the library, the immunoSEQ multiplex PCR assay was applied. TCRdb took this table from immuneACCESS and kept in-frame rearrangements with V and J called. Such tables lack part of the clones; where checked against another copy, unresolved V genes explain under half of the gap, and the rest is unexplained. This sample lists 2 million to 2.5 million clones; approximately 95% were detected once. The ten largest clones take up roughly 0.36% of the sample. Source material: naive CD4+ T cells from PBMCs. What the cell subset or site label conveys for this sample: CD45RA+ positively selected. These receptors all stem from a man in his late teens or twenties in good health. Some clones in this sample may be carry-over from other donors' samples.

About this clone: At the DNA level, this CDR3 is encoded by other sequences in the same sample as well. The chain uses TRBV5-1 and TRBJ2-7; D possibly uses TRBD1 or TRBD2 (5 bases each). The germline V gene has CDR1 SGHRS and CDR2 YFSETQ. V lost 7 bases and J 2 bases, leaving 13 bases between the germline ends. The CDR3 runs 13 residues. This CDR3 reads CASGRDGAYEQYF. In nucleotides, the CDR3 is TGCGCCAGCGGCCGGGACGGCGCCTACGAGCAGTACTTC.

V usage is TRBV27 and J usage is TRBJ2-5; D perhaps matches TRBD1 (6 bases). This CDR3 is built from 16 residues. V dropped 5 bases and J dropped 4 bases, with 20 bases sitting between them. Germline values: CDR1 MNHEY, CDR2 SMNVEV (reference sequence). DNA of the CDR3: TGTGCCAGCAGTCCGCAAGGACAGCCACGGGGAGAGACCCAGTACTTC. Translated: CASSPQGQPRGETQYF.

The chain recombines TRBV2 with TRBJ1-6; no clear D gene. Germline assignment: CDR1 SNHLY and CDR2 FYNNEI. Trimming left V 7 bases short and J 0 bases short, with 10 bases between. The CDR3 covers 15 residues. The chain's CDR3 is CASTGQSSYNSPLHF. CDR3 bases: TGTGCCAGCACCGGGCAAAGCTCCTATAATTCACCCCTCCACTTT.

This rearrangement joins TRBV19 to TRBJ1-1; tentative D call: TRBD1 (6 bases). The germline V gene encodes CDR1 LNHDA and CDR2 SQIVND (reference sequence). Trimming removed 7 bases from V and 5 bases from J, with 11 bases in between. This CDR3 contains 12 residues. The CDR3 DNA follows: TGTGCCAGTACCACAGGGTGGACTGAAGCTTTCTTT. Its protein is CASTTGWTEAFF.

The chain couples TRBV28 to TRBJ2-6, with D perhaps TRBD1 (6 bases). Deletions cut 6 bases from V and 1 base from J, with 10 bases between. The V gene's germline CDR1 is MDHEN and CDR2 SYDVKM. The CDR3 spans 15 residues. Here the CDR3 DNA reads TGTGCCAGCAGCGGCACAGGGTCTGGGGCCAACGTCCTGACTTTC. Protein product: CASSGTGSGANVLTF.

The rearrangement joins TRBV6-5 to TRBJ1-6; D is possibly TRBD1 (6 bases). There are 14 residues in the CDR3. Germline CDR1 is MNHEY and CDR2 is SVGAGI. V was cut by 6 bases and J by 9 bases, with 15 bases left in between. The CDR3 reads CASRLFGGGSPLHF. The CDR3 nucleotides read TGTGCCAGCAGATTGTTTGGAGGGGGTTCACCCCTCCACTTT.

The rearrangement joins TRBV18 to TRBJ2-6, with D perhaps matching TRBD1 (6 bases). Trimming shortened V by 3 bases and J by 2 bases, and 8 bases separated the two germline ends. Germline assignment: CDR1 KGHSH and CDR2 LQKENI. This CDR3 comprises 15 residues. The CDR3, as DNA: TGTGCCAGCTCACCTAACAGGGCTGGGGCCAACGTCCTGACTTTC. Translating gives CASSPNRAGANVLTF. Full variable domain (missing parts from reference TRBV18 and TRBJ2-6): NAGVMQNPRHLVRRRGQEARLRCSPMKGHSHVYWYRQLPEEGLKFMVYLQKENIIDESGMPKERFSAEFPKEGPSILRIQQVVRGDSAAYFCASSPNRAGANVLTFGAGSRLTVL.

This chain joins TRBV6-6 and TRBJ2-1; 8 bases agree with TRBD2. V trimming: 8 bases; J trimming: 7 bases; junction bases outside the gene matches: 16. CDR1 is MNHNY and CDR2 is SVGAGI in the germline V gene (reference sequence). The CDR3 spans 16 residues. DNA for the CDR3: TGTGCCAGCCGTCTAACGTCGGGGGGGAGTGGGAATGAGCAGTTCTTC. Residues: CASRLTSGGSGNEQFF.

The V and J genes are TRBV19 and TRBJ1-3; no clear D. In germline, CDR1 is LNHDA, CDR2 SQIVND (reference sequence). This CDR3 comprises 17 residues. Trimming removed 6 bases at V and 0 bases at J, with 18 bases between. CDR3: CASSIIRAESSGNTIYF. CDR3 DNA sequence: TGTGCCAGTAGCATCATAAGGGCGGAGAGCTCTGGAAACACCATATATTTT.

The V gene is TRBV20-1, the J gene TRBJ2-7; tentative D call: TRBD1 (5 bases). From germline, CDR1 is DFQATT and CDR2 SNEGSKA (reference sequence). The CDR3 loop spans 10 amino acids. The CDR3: CSPSRDEQYF. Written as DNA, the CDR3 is TGCAGCCCAAGCAGGGACGAGCAGTACTTC.

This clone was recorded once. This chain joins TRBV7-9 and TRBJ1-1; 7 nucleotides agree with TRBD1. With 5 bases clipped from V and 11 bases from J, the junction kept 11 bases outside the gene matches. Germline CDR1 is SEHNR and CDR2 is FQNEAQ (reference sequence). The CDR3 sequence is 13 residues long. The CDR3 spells CASSPQQGNWAFF. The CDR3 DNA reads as TGTGCCAGCAGCCCACAACAGGGGAACTGGGCTTTCTTT.

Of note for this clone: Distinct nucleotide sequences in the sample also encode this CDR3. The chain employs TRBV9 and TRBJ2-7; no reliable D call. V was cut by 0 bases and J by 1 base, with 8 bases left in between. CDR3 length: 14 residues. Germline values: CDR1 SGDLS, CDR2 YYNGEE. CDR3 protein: CASSVAAQSYEQYF. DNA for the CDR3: TGTGCCAGCAGCGTAGCGGCACAGTCCTACGAGCAGTACTTC.

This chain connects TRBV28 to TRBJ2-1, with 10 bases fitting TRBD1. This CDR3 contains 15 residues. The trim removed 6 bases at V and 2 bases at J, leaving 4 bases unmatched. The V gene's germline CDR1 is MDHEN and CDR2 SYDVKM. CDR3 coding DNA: TGTGCCAGCAGACCTGGACAGGGGGCCTACAATGAGCAGTTCTTC. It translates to CASRPGQGAYNEQFF.

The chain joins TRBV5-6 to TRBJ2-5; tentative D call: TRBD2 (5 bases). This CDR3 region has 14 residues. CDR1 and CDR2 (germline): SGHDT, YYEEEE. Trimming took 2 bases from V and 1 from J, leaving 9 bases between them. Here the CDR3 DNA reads TGTGCCAGCAGCTTTGCGGCGGGCCAAGAGACCCAGTACTTC. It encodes CASSFAAGQETQYF.

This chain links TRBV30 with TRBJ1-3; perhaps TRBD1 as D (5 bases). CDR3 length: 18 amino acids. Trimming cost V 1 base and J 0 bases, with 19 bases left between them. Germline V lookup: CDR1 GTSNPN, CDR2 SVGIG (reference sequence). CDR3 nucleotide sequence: TGTGCCTGGAGTGAGGCCTACCGGGACGGTATCTCTGGAAACACCATATATTTT. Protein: CAWSEAYRDGISGNTIYF.

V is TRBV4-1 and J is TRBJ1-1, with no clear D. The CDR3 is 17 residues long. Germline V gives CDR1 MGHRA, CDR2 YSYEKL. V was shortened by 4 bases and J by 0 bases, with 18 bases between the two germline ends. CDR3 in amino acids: CASSPPRAVTLNTEAFF. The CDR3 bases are TGCGCCAGCAGCCCGCCCCGGGCAGTCACTTTGAACACTGAAGCTTTCTTT.

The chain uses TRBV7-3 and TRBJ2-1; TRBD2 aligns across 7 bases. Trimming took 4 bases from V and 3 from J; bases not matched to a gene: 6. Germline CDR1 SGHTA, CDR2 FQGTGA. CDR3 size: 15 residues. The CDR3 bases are TGTGCCAGCAGCTCGTCTGGGGACTACTACAATGAGCAGTTCTTC. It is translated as CASSSSGDYYNEQFF.

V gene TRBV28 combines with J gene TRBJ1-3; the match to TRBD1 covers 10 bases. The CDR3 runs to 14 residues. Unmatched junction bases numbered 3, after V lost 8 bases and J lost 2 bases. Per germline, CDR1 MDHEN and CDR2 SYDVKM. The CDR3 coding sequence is TGTGCCAGCGAGGACAGGGGGACTGGAAACACCATATATTTT. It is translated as CASEDRGTGNTIYF.

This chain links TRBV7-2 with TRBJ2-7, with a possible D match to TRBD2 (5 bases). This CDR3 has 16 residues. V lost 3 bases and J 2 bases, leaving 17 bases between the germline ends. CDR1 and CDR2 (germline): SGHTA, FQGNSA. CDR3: CASSFSFGEGAYEQYF. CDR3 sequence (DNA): TGTGCCAGCAGCTTTTCCTTCGGGGAAGGCGCCTACGAGCAGTACTTC.

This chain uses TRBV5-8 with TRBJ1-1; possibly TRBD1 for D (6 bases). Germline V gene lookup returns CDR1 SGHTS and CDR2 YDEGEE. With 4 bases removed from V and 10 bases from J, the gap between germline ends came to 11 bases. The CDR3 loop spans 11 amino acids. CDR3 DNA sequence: TGTGCCAGCAGCATCGTGGGGGCAGCTTTCTTT. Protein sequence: CASSIVGAAFF.